One TCR beta chain is described in this entry. The V end was cut by 5 bases, the J end by 4 bases, with 15 bases between. CDR3 length: 13 residues. Germline-derived CDR1 and CDR2 are SQVTM and ANQGSEA. The source of the sample is a study of technical replicates of blood from several donors. Here immunoSEQ multiplex PCR was the method, and the copy in TCRdb shows in-frame clones only, minus some. The table includes under 15,000 clones, over 70% detected once. Sequenced input: PBMCs. This clonotype originated in a human donor in good health. This sequence joins TRBV29-1 and TRBJ2-7, with D possibly being TRBD1 (6 bases). The CDR3 DNA follows: TGCAGCGTTCTCACAGGGTCTTTATACGAGCAGTACTTC. Residues: CSVLTGSLYEQYF.